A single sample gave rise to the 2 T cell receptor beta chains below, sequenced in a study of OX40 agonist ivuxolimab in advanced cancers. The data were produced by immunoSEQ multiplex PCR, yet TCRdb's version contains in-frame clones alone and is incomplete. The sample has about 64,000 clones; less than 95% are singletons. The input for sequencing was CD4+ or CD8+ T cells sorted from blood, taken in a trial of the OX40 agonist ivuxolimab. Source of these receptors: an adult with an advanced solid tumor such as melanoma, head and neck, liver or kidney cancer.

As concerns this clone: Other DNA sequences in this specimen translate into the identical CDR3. The CDR3 is CASSLAGVQETQYF. The DNA of the CDR3 is TGTGCCAGCAGCTTAGCGGGAGTCCAAGAGACCCAGTACTTC. The genes are TRBV5-4 and TRBJ2-5; TRBD2 matches 8 bases. The ends lost 2 bases at V and 1 base at J; junction bases unmatched: 1. The CDR3 has 14 amino acids. Germline V lookup: CDR1 SGHNT, CDR2 YYREEE (reference sequence).

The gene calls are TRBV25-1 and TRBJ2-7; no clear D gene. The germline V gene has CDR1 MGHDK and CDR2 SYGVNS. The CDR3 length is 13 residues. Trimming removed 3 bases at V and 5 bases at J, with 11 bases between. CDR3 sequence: CASSDPKFDEQYF. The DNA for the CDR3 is TGTGCCAGCAGTGACCCCAAGTTCGACGAGCAGTACTTC.